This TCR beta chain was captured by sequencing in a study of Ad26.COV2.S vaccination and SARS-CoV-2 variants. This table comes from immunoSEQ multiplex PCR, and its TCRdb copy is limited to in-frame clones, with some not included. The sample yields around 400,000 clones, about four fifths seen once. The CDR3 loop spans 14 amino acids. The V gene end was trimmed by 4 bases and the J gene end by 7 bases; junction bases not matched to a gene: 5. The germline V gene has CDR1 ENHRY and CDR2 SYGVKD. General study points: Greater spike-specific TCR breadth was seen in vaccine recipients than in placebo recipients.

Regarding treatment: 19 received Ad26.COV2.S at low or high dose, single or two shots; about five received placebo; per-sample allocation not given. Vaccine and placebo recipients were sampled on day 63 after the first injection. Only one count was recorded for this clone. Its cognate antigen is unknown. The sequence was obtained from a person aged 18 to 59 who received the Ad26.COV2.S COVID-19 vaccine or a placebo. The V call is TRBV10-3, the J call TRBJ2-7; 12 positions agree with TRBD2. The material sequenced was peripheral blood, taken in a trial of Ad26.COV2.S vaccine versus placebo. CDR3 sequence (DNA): TGTGCCATCAGTGGCCTAGCGGGGGGGCCAGAGCAGTACTTC. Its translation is CAISGLAGGPEQYF.